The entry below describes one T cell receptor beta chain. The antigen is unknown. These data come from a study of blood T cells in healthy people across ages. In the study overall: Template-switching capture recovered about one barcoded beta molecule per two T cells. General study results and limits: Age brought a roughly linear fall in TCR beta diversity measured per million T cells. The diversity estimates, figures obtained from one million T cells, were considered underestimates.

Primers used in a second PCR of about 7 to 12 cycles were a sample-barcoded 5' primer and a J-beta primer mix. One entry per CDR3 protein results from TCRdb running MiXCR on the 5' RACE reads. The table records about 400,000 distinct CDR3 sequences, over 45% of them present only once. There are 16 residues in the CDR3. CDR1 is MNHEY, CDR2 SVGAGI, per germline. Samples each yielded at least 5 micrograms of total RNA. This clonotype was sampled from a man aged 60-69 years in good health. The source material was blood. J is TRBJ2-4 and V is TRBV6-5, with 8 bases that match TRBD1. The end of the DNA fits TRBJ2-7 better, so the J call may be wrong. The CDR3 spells CASSYYRGSPSYEQYF. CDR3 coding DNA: TGTGCCAGCAGTTACTACAGGGGGTCCCCCTCCTACGAGCAGTACTTC.